This T cell receptor beta chain is from a study of immune evolution from preneoplasia to lung adenocarcinoma. Some clones are missing from TCRdb's copy, which holds only in-frame ones; the method was immunoSEQ multiplex PCR. The table shows some 2,900 clones, with roughly nine tenths occurring only once. To note about this clone: Its target is unknown.

Findings and limits, study-wide: Highest clonality occurred in KRAS-mutant, not EGFR-mutant or double wild-type, nodules.

The CDR3 loop spans 13 amino acids. Germline values: CDR1 SGHTA, CDR2 FQGTGA. V lost 4 bases, J lost 6 bases, and 9 bases lay in between. H&E slides confirmed each diagnosis, reviewed by two pathologists independently. The source is a person aged 70 to 79 with invasive lung adenocarcinoma. The chain links TRBV7-3 to TRBJ2-2, with D possibly being TRBD2 (6 bases). What was sequenced was FFPE invasive lung adenocarcinoma tissue. The CDR3, as DNA: TGTGCCAGCAGCTCTGCGGGGTCCGGGGAGCTGTTTTTT. Translating gives CASSSAGSGELFF.